The entry below gives a single T cell receptor (beta chain) sequence along with its context. Its specificity is unknown. Per the germline V gene, CDR1 is MGHRA and CDR2 is YSYEKL. Losses at the gene ends were 2 bases for V and 7 bases for J; bases not matched to a gene: 3. The CDR3 contains 15 residues. This sample was included in a study of T cell repertoires in cytomegalovirus infection. Study-wide findings and caveats: CMV carriers having the relevant HLA were flagged by cumulative public TCR beta family frequency. The ex vivo response showed dominance by HLA-C-restricted CMV-specific TCR beta clonotypes.

TCRdb passed the reads through MiXCR, listing each CDR3 protein once. The sample holds a few hundred thousand distinct CDR3 sequences, roughly a sixth seen once. Sequenced material: PBMCs. This sequence originates from a human donor in good health (CMV status not recorded). Some clones in this sample may be carry-over from other donors' samples. The gene calls are TRBV4-1 and TRBJ2-1, with 12 bases aligning to TRBD2. DNA of the CDR3: TGCGCCAGCAGCCAAACTAGCGGGGGGTCAAATGAGCAGTTCTTC. It yields the protein CASSQTSGGSNEQFF.